This T cell receptor (beta chain) was identified during a study of blood T cell repertoires in COVID-19. Across the study: Some COVID-19 samples were acute and others convalescent; all came from the United States, Italy and Spain. From T cells, B-cell-depleted T cells, or PBMCs came the material, which was cDNA or gDNA.

Authors' analysis steps: Scientists estimated how many nucleated cells there were by amplifying reference gene primers. Data came from immunoSEQ multiplex PCR; TCRdb stores just in-frame clones and leaves some out. V and J calls and clone size follow that table, whereas D and trimming were derived from the DNA. The repertoire holds about 210,000 clones, with 70% to 90% as singletons. Looked up from germline, CDR1 is SGHTA and CDR2 is FQGTGA. The V end was cut by 1 base, the J end by 0 bases, with 8 bases between. The CDR3 has 15 amino acids. Enrolled during active infection, Seattle patients were then followed longitudinally.

The J gene is TRBJ2-3, the V gene TRBV7-3; D gene ambiguous. This clonotype was sampled from a woman aged 70-85 years with COVID-19, enrolled during active disease. The sample was peripheral blood. CDR3 in amino acids: CASSLIPVSTDTQYF. DNA for the CDR3: TGTGCCAGCAGCTTAATCCCCGTCAGCACAGATACGCAGTATTTT. The whole variable domain, remainder taken from reference TRBV7-3 and TRBJ2-3, is GAGVSQTPSNKVTEKGKYVELRCDPISGHTALYWYRQSLGQGPEFLIYFQGTGAADDSGLPNDRFFAVRPEGSVSTLKIQRTERGDSAVYLCASSLIPVSTDTQYFGPGTRLTVL.